A selection of T cell receptor beta chains follows, all from one sample in a study of radiation and T cells in renal cell carcinoma. Produced via immunoSEQ multiplex PCR; TCRdb's table is partial and in-frame only. The sample has about 90,000 clones; around 81% are singletons. Source: blood, taken from a patient whose treatment included radiotherapy and nephrectomy. The receptors come from a man in his forties or fifties with renal cell carcinoma. Both conserved end residues are part of each CDR3. Each record gives: J gene, V gene, D gene, clone size, CDR3 protein, CDR3 DNA. D genes are given only for firm matches. Only some rows state a clone size, as once, few, many or a class for expanded clones.

TRBJ1-4	TRBV4-2	NA	NA	CASSQDGNGNYEKLFF	TGTGCCAGCAGCCAAGACGGAAATGGAAACTATGAAAAACTGTTTTTT
TRBJ2-2	TRBV5-5	NA	NA	CASSFEGVGLVTGELFF	TGTGCCAGCAGCTTTGAAGGAGTAGGGTTAGTCACCGGGGAGCTGTTTTTT
TRBJ2-5	TRBV5-5	NA	NA	CASSLQGQETQYF	TGTGCCAGCAGCTTGCAGGGGCAAGAGACCCAGTACTTC
TRBJ2-5	TRBV10-1	NA	NA	CASSEGQGKGTQYF	TGCGCCAGCAGTGAGGGGCAGGGGAAGGGGACCCAGTACTTC
TRBJ2-7	TRBV6-5	TRBD1	medium-sized	CASSLLGQGSEQYF	TGTGCCAGCAGCCTCTTGGGACAGGGCAGCGAGCAGTACTTC
TRBJ2-3	TRBV11-3	TRBD1	NA	CASSQGQGGTDTQYF	TGTGCCAGCAGCCAGGGACAGGGGGGCACAGATACGCAGTATTTT
TRBJ2-5	TRBV9	TRBD2	NA	CASSPGGQSGTQYF	TGTGCCAGCAGCCCGGGGGGGCAGAGCGGGACCCAGTACTTC
TRBJ2-5	TRBV19	TRBD1	NA	CASSSTGAPVTQYF	TGTGCCAGTAGTTCAACAGGGGCCCCAGTGACCCAGTACTTC
TRBJ2-5	TRBV29-1	NA	NA	CSVRDSGQETQYF	TGCAGCGTTCGGGATAGCGGCCAAGAGACCCAGTACTTC
TRBJ1-4	TRBV30	NA	NA	CAWSRQVEGKLFF	TGTGCCTGGAGTAGGCAGGTGGAGGGAAAACTGTTTTTT
TRBJ2-5	TRBV18	NA	NA	CASSPRSNQETQYF	TGTGCCAGCTCACCACGGAGTAACCAAGAGACCCAGTACTTC
TRBJ2-1	TRBV7-6	TRBD1	NA	CASSPRTGGPYNEQFF	TGTGCCAGCAGCCCCCGGACAGGGGGCCCCTACAATGAGCAGTTCTTC
TRBJ2-5	TRBV5-1	TRBD1	NA	CASSSQGAQETQYF	TGCGCCAGCAGCTCGCAGGGGGCACAAGAGACCCAGTACTTC
TRBJ1-2	TRBV27	TRBD1	NA	CASSLTGTGNYGYTF	TGTGCCAGCAGTTTGACCGGGACAGGGAACTATGGCTACACCTTC
TRBJ2-1	TRBV5-4	TRBD2	NA	CASSPGTSGRISDEQFF	TGTGCCAGCAGTCCCGGGACTAGCGGGAGAATCTCCGATGAGCAGTTCTTC
TRBJ1-1	TRBV18	NA	NA	CASSPERWTLNTEAFF	TGTGCCAGCTCACCAGAACGGTGGACCTTGAACACTGAAGCTTTCTTT
TRBJ1-4	TRBV27	NA	NA	CASRPGSNEKLFF	TGTGCCAGCCGACCCGGGTCTAATGAAAAACTGTTTTTT
TRBJ1-3	TRBV4-1	TRBD1	NA	CASSQADRVGNTIYF	TGCGCCAGCAGCCAAGCTGACAGGGTTGGAAACACCATATATTTT
TRBJ2-3	TRBV2	NA	few	CASFKRSQYF	TGTGCCAGCTTTAAGCGTTCGCAGTATTTT
TRBJ1-2	TRBV11-3	NA	NA	CASSFKKCYGYTF	TGTGCCAGCAGCTTTAAGAAGTGCTATGGCTACACCTTC
TRBJ2-7	TRBV27	TRBD2	NA	CASSKTSGRPPTTYEQYF	TGTGCCAGCAGCAAGACTAGCGGGAGGCCCCCGACCACCTACGAGCAGTACTTC
TRBJ2-5	TRBV5-4	NA	NA	CASSLRGPGAETQYF	TGTGCCAGCAGCTTGAGGGGCCCCGGTGCTGAGACCCAGTACTTC
TRBJ1-1	TRBV6-1	NA	NA	CASSSRGGSTEAFF	TGTGCCAGCAGTAGTAGGGGGGGGTCCACTGAAGCTTTCTTT
TRBJ2-7	TRBV21-1	NA	few	CAISYEQYF	TGTGCCATCTCCTACGAGCAGTACTTC
TRBJ1-2	TRBV2	NA	once	CASSPPRNHYGYTF	TGTGCCAGCAGCCCTCCCCGGAATCACTATGGCTACACCTTC
TRBJ2-7	TRBV14	TRBD2	NA	CASSQAGGKNEQYF	TGTGCCAGCAGCCAAGCGGGAGGTAAGAACGAGCAGTACTTC
TRBJ2-1	TRBV2	TRBD1	NA	CASSGQGPWDEQFF	TGTGCCAGCAGCGGACAGGGGCCCTGGGATGAGCAGTTCTTC
TRBJ2-7	TRBV27	TRBD2	once	CASSLGAGGSYEQYF	TGTGCCAGCAGCCTAGGGGCGGGGGGCTCCTACGAGCAGTACTTC
TRBJ1-6	TRBV25-1	TRBD1	NA	CASSEYGTGGSPLHF	TGTGCCAGCAGTGAATATGGGACAGGTGGTTCACCCCTCCACTTT
TRBJ1-1	TRBV19	NA	NA	CASSILSGSEAFF	TGTGCCAGTAGTATTCTATCCGGGAGTGAAGCTTTCTTT
TRBJ1-2	TRBV7-2	NA	NA	CASSLTGTYGYTF	TGTGCCAGCAGCTTAACAGGGACCTATGGCTACACCTTC
TRBJ1-1	TRBV5-1	TRBD1	NA	CASSSGTENTEAFF	TGCGCCAGCAGCAGTGGGACAGAGAACACTGAAGCTTTCTTT
TRBJ2-5	TRBV2	TRBD2	NA	CVSSERASGIQETQYF	TGTGTCAGCAGTGAACGGGCTAGCGGGATCCAAGAGACCCAGTACTTC
TRBJ2-3	TRBV5-4	TRBD2	NA	CASSRAGSSTDTQYF	TGTGCCAGCAGCAGAGCGGGGTCTAGCACAGATACGCAGTATTTT
TRBJ2-3	TRBV7-2	NA	NA	CASSFWRTTDTQYF	TGTGCCAGCAGCTTTTGGAGGACCACAGATACGCAGTATTTT
TRBJ2-3	TRBV7-9	NA	NA	CASASLGVSDTQYF	TGTGCCAGCGCATCTCTGGGAGTCTCAGATACGCAGTATTTT
TRBJ2-2	TRBV9	TRBD2	NA	CASSAGTSGRPKPNTGELFF	TGTGCCAGCAGCGCGGGGACTAGCGGGAGGCCAAAGCCGAACACCGGGGAGCTGTTTTTT
TRBJ2-6	TRBV28	NA	NA	CASTGGLSSGANVLTF	TGTGCCAGCACAGGGGGGCTAAGCTCTGGGGCCAACGTCCTGACTTTC
TRBJ1-1	TRBV5-1	NA	NA	CASRNQGTNTEAFF	TGCGCCAGCAGGAACCAGGGGACGAACACTGAAGCTTTCTTT
TRBJ1-2	TRBV20-1	NA	NA	CSPWTIYGYTF	TGCAGTCCTTGGACAATCTATGGCTACACCTTC
TRBJ2-3	TRBV5-1	TRBD2	NA	CASSLTGLAGFSTDTQYF	TGCGCCAGCAGCTTGACGGGACTAGCGGGATTCTCAACAGATACGCAGTATTTT